This TCR beta chain comes out of a study of control samples from healthy donors and cancer patients. TCRdb's table, derived via immunoSEQ multiplex PCR, lists solely in-frame clones and lacks some. The repertoire holds 200,000 to 250,000 clones, with just under 95% as singletons. The V end lost 5 bases, the J end lost 6 bases, and 17 bases lay between the germline ends. Germline V CDR1 and CDR2: MDHEN, SYDVKM. CDR3 length: 16 residues. Sequencing was done on a sample of blood. The origin of this receptor is a man aged 45-60 years in good health. This sequence joins TRBV28 and TRBJ1-6; unclear D gene. CDR3 protein: CASSPLAREANSPLHF. Written as DNA, the CDR3 is TGTGCCAGCAGTCCCCTCGCAAGGGAAGCTAATTCACCCCTCCACTTT.